Listed below are T cell receptor beta chains from one sample, sequenced in a study of shared clonotypes between healthy human individuals. Generated by immunoSEQ multiplex PCR, the TCRdb table keeps only in-frame clones and is missing some. The top ten hold about 0.13% of the sample, which has 2.5 million or so clones, around nine tenths seen once. The sample comprised naive CD4+ T cells sorted from blood. The source is a man between 18 and 35 years old in good health. CDR3s include the opening cysteine and the closing phenylalanine or tryptophan. Fields, in order: J gene, D gene, clone size, V gene, CDR3 DNA, CDR3 protein. The D gene is left open where the match is weak. Clone size is given for some rows only: seen once, a few or many times, or a class if the clone is expanded.

>TRBJ2-7|NA|NA|TRBV28
TGTGCCAGCAGTTCCCCCCGCGAGCAGTACTTC
CASSSPREQYF
>TRBJ1-5|NA|NA|TRBV12-2
TGTGCAAGTCGCCTGACAGGGGGCGATTCTCCCTCCGGAGGTCAGCCCCAGCATTTT
CASRLTGGDSPSGGQPQHF
>TRBJ1-1|NA|NA|TRBV5-1
TGCGCCAGCACGTACTTGTGGCCTTTGAACACTGAAGCTTTCTTT
CASTYLWPLNTEAFF
>TRBJ2-3|NA|NA|TRBV18
TGTGCCAGCTCCCCGGGACGGGACAAGGATACGCAGTATTTT
CASSPGRDKDTQYF
>TRBJ1-4|NA|NA|TRBV28
TGTGCCAGCAGTTTACCCCGAGCAACTAATGAAAAACTGTTTTTT
CASSLPRATNEKLFF
>TRBJ1-1|NA|NA|TRBV5-6
TGTGCCAGCAGCTTTGCAGCCGGCACTGAAGCTTTCTTT
CASSFAAGTEAFF
>TRBJ1-5|NA|few|TRBV25-1
TGTGCCAGCAGTGAGGGGAATCAGCCCCAGCATTTT
CASSEGNQPQHF
>TRBJ1-3|NA|NA|TRBV23-1
TGCGCCAGCAGTCAATCGGGGGACACCATATATTTT
CASSQSGDTIYF
>TRBJ2-7|NA|few|TRBV7-9
TGTGCCAGCAGCTTAACCTTAGAGCAGTACTTC
CASSLTLEQYF
>TRBJ2-7|NA|NA|TRBV30
TGTGCCTGGAGTTTCTTAGACCGGGACACGGCCTACGAGCAGTACTTC
CAWSFLDRDTAYEQYF
>TRBJ2-2|NA|NA|TRBV6-4
TGTGCCAGCCGGACGGGCTCGAACACCGGGGAGCTGTTTTTT
CASRTGSNTGELFF
>TRBJ2-3|NA|NA|TRBV7-2
TGTGCCAGCAGCTTAGGATACGAGGGTACGCAGTATTTT
CASSLGYEGTQYF
>TRBJ1-2|TRBD1|NA|TRBV7-9
TGTGCCAGCAGCTTGGGGACAGGGACCTATGGCTACACCTTC
CASSLGTGTYGYTF
>TRBJ1-3|NA|few|TRBV13
TGTGCCAGCAGCCGGTTCCCAGGGTTCGACTCTGGAAACACCATATATTTT
CASSRFPGFDSGNTIYF
>TRBJ2-3|TRBD1|once|TRBV5-1
TGCGCCAGCAGAAGGGACAGCGGCCCAGATACGCAGTATTTT
CASRRDSGPDTQYF
>TRBJ2-2|TRBD1|NA|TRBV18
TGTGCCAGCTCACCACAGGGACAGGTGACCGGGGAGCTGTTTTTT
CASSPQGQVTGELFF
>TRBJ1-6|TRBD1|NA|TRBV6-5
TGTGCCAGCAGTGGACAGGGGCATAATTCACCCCTCCACTTT
CASSGQGHNSPLHF
>TRBJ2-1|NA|NA|TRBV11-2
TGTGCCAGCAGCTTAGTAGGCCCTACTGAGCAGTTCTTC
CASSLVGPTEQFF
>TRBJ1-6|NA|NA|TRBV6-5
TGTGCCAGCGGGGGAGTCCCGAGGGGTTCACCCCTCCACTTT
CASGGVPRGSPLHF
>TRBJ1-5|NA|NA|TRBV6-5
TGTGCCAGCAGCGCCACACAAAGGCAGCCCCAGCATTTT
CASSATQRQPQHF